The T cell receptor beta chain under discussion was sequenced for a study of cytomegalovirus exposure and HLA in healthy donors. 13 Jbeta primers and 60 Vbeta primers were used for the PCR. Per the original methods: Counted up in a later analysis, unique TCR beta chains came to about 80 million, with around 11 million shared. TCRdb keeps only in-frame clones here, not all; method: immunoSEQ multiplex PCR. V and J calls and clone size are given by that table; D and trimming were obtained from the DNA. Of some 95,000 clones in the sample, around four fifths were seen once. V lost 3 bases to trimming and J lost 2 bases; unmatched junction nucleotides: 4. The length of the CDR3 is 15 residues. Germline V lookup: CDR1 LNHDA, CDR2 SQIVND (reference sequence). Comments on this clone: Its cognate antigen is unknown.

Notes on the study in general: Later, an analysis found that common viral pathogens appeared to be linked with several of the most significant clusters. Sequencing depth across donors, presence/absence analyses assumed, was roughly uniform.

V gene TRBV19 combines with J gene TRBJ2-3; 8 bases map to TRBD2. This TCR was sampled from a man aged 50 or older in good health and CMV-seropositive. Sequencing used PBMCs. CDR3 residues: CASSIIAGFTDTQYF. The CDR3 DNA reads TGTGCCAGTAGTATCATAGCGGGGTTCACAGATACGCAGTATTTT.